The sequence of this T cell receptor beta chain was determined in a study of T cell repertoires in cytomegalovirus infection. Study findings and constraints: Of the TCR beta families, the public ones yielded a cumulative frequency that identified carriers of CMV plus the relevant HLA.

CDR1 and CDR2 from the germline V gene are MNHNY and SVGAGI (reference sequence). Trimming removed 3 bases from V and 7 bases from J; junction bases left unmatched: 5. This CDR3 is built from 14 residues. TCRdb reprocessed the reads with MiXCR, giving one entry per CDR3 protein. Altogether about 330,000 distinct CDR3 sequences are present, 9.5% being singletons, with the ten largest covering over 3.5%. Details on this clonotype: Its antigen is unknown.

The rearrangement links TRBV6-6 to TRBJ2-1, with 8 bases aligning to TRBD2. Input material: PBMCs. This TCR was sampled from a human donor in good health (CMV status not recorded). Some clones in this sample may be carry-over from other donors' samples. The CDR3 sequence is CASSYGTRGNEQFF. In DNA, the CDR3 is TGTGCCAGCAGTTATGGGACTAGGGGGAATGAGCAGTTCTTC.